This TCR beta chain was identified in a study of cytomegalovirus exposure and HLA in healthy donors (dated by TCRdb to about 2017). A note on the overall study: An earlier analysis of several hundred of the donors reported 276 Gb of sequence data and around 120 million unique TCR beta sequences obtained from around 170 million T cells. About 280 gigabases of sequencing data and around 80 million unique TCR sequences made up an early release that covered several hundred HLA-typed donors. Of the approximately 400 genotyped donors, around 81% fell in the genetic ancestry cluster associated with self-reported Caucasian donors. The aim of the study was to test whether cataloging public T cell receptors could identify signatures of past pathogen exposure. Using immunosequencing, the study profiled T cell repertoires from about 650 subjects and related those repertoires to cytomegalovirus serostatus. Besides the first cohort of under 700 subjects, a separate validation cohort made up of 120 different subjects was used. To predict cytomegalovirus infection status, the study brought together high-throughput TCR immunosequencing, statistical association of individual TCRs with disease status, and machine learning. A later analysis re-examined previously published TCR beta repertoires from about 700 donors and added high-resolution HLA genotyping to investigate patterns of TCR occurrence. In the later analysis, no new phenotypic data were used to find candidate immune exposures; instead, reliance was placed on TCR beta sequences and their occurrence across donors. An earlier analysis of around 580 of the donors used high-throughput TCR beta sequencing to judge whether each TCR beta V gene segment behaved as functional or pseudogenic. Donor age, sex, ethnicity and CMV serostatus were collected together with the repertoire data. Genome-wide SNP genotypes for about 55% of the 666 donors were used in a later genetic analysis, which treated that subset as a discovery cohort. All discovery cohort repertoires had been generated using a single sequencing platform. Both class I and class II loci were covered by HLA typing, at four-digit resolution. The number of typed donors differed by locus: about 629-630 for A, B, C, DRB1 and DQB1; 522 for DQA1; 606 for DPA1; and roughly 470 for DPB1. Several DR-DQ haplotypes were treated as single units for association and clustering because of strong linkage in the cohort. Among 398 genotyped donors of the cohort, an average of around 240,000 unique TCR beta nucleotide sequences were sequenced per donor, roughly 20% of them non-productive.

V drops 6 bases and J drops 5 bases, leaving 5 bases in between. The CDR3 runs 11 amino acids, cysteine and phenylalanine included. The read is trimmed to its CDR3 DNA, 33 bases read in frame from base 1. CDR1 and CDR2 were assigned from the germline V gene as MNHEY and SVGAGI. Libraries were made using the immunoSEQ multiplex PCR assay. For the multiplex PCR, a mixture combining 60 forward primers for TCR Vbeta segments and 13 reverse primers for TCR Jbeta segments was used. The CDR3 region of rearranged TCR beta genes was amplified from genomic DNA with a multiplex PCR assay. On the Illumina HiSeq System, the amplified TCR beta libraries were sequenced as 87-base-pair reads. On the authors' methods: A later analysis counted about 80 million unique TCR beta chains across the 550 to 700 repertoires, and 9.5 million to 11 million of these chains were shared by at least two donors. To remove PCR and sequencing errors, raw reads were error-corrected and collapsed into unique sequences using a nearest-neighbor algorithm that merged closely related sequences. CDR3 sequences were aligned to IMGT reference sequences to assign V, D and J gene segments. For a sequence to be retained, a match of at least six nucleotides to both a V gene segment and a J gene segment was required. Rearrangements were classified as productive when the CDR3 lacked stop codons and remained in frame with V and J, and all other rearrangements were classified as non-productive. Following IMGT convention, CDR3 was defined as the stretch from the second conserved V-encoded cysteine up to the conserved J-encoded phenylalanine. The earlier analysis of about 610 of the donors excluded any sequence lacking an unambiguous match to a single V gene segment. In an earlier analysis of about 590 of the donors, a V segment was called functional when productive rearrangements were above 56.7%, and segregating when the standard deviation between donors exceeded 5%. To diagnose cytomegalovirus status from the catalog of TCR beta chain sequences, a statistical classification framework was built. A later analysis assigned V and J genes by comparing TCR nucleotide sequences with IMGT/GENE-DB human TR gene sequences. A later analysis assigned CDR3 sequences and most-parsimonious VDJ recombination scenarios with the TCRdist pipeline. In a later analysis, every TCR beta chain was defined by the combination of its CDR3 amino acid sequence and its V-gene family, and reads without a unique V-gene family were dropped. As a way to deal with suspected cross-contamination and a sequencing artifact, a later analysis dropped approximately 590 nucleotide sequences that were highly shared and had low generation probability. For each public chain, a later analysis derived a clonal expansion index from normalized ranks of inferred template counts within each repertoire. In a later analysis, generation probabilities were computed using a VDJ recombination model fitted to out-of-frame rearrangements, and the results were checked against IGoR. In a later analysis, TCR-TCR, TCR-HLA and TCR-CMV co-occurrence was scored with hypergeometric tests, and a repertoire-size bias correction was applied to TCR pairs. In a later analysis, false discovery rates were estimated by permuting HLA or CMV assignments 20 times. A later analysis grouped co-occurring TCRs with DBSCAN, adding TCRdist sequence similarity when clustering within HLA-allele-positive subsets. Repertoires with fewer than 30,000 or more than 120,000 public chains were left out of co-occurrence clustering, as were about five repertoires with anomalous nucleotide sharing. Held by TCRdb, this immuneACCESS table contains in-frame sequences only and omits some clones. Under half of the omission traces to an unresolved V gene where checked; the cause of the rest is unknown. V and J calls and clone size follow that table, whereas D and trimming were derived from the DNA. The sample data list some 130,000 clones, and less than 80% of these were observed just once. Clones ranked in the top ten supply around 7% of the sample.

Study-level results and caveats: The classifier was reported to diagnose cytomegalovirus status with high specificity and sensitivity in both the original cohort and the validation cohort. In an earlier analysis of 450 to 750 of the donors, most TCR beta V segments appeared in productive rearrangements about 87% or about 30% of the time, broadly matching IMGT annotations. Several of the top co-occurrence clusters appeared to be linked to parvovirus B19, influenza, CMV and Epstein-Barr virus, according to a later analysis. While some public TCRs were present in many individuals, most TCR sequences turned up only very rarely across donors. In a later genetic analysis, fewer N-insertions in productive TCRs were reported among donors in an Asian-associated ancestry cluster than the 666-donor mean. An association between a missense DCLRE1C variant and V-gene and J-gene trimming of TCR beta chains was found in a later genetic analysis and replicated in an independent cohort. A total of some 180 TCR beta chains were listed by the study as associated with cytomegalovirus. A further reported finding was that TCR beta sequences accurately predicted the HLA-A and HLA-B alleles for most subjects in the first cohort. The authors suggested that the approach could potentially be generalized to other disease states and immunological phenotypes. A cluster of highly shared sequence variants was judged likely to represent a technical artifact of the sequencing pipeline. Specific HLA alleles were associated with over 15,000 TCR beta sequences at a false discovery rate of 0.05 in a later analysis. Some IMGT-functional V segments, including TRBV6-2 and TRBV6-3, could not be distinguished by the 87-base-pair reads and were therefore excluded. In a later analysis, TCR association rates were found to vary across HLA loci, with the most associated TCRs seen for DRB1 alleles and the fewest for HLA-C alleles. The earlier analysis of fewer than 750 of the donors excluded roughly 17 rarely observed V segments, including chromosome 9 orphons, because counts were too low. When HLA alleles, especially DR and DQ, strongly co-occurred, attributing TCR associations to individual alleles was difficult. Three of the identified cytomegalovirus-associated TCR beta chains were confirmed in vitro to be specific for cytomegalovirus antigens. HLA typing was unavailable for some donors at each locus, so association tests used only the typed subset. For the cohort, immune exposure information was limited to CMV serostatus. Sequencing depth was assumed to be roughly uniform across donors in the presence/absence analyses, though that assumption may not hold. Correlated functional status among segregating V segments might reflect linkage disequilibrium, but an unknown experimental factor could not be ruled out. In a later analysis, HLA-associated TCR beta chains were found to be more clonally expanded and to have lower generation probabilities than equally common non-associated chains. In a later analysis, most CMV-associated TCR beta chains were found to appear HLA-restricted, with HLA associations seemingly driven largely by CMV exposure. This cohort had only TCR beta chains sequenced, and the lack of alpha or paired-chain data limited which features could be detected.

The count of this clone is one. Its antigen is still unknown. Per-base quality was not reported, and no clone a single base away is much larger than it. The cohort was made up of roughly 670 healthy bone marrow donors. At the time of sampling, every cohort member was nominally healthy, though immune exposures that went unrecorded were likely present. The donor tested CMV seropositive and was one of the 289 seropositive cohort members. A peripheral blood sample was collected from each donor, and TCR beta sequencing was performed on peripheral blood mononuclear cells. The Qiagen DNeasy Blood Extraction Kit was used to extract genomic DNA from the blood cell samples.

The V and J segments used are TRBV6-5 and TRBJ1-3, with no confident D gene call. Source material: PBMCs. The receptor was derived from a man between 40 and 49 years old in good health and CMV-seropositive. The DNA sequence is given as TGTGCCAGCAGACTCCGAAACACCATATATTTT. Its protein reads: CASRLRNTIYF.